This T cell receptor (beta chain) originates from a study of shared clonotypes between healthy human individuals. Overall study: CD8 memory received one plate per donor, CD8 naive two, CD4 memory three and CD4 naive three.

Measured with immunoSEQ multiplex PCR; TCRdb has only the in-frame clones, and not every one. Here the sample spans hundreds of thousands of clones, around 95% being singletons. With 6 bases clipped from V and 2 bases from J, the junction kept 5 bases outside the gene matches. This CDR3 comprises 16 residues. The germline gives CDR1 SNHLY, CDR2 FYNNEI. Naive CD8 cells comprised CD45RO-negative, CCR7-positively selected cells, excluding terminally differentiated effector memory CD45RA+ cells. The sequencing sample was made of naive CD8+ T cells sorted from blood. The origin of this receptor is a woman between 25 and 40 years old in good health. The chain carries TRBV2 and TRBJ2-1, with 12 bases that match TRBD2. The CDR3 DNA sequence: TGTGCCAGCAGGGGGGGACTAGCGGGTACCTACAATGAGCAGTTCTTC. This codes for CASRGGLAGTYNEQFF.